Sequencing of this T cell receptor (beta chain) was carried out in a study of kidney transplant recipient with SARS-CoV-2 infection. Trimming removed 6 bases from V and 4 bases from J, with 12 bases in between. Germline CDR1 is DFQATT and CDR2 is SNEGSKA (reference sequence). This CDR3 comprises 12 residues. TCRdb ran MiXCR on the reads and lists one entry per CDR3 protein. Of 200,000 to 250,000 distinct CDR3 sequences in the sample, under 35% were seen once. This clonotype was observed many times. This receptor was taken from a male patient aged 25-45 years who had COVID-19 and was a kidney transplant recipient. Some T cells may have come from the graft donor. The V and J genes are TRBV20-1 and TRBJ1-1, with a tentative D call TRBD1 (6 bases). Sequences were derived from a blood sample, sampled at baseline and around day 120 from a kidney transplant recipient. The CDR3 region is CSAGEQGTEAFF. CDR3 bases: TGCAGTGCGGGGGAACAGGGCACTGAAGCTTTCTTT.